This T cell receptor beta chain originates from a study of blood T cells in healthy people across ages. Findings of the study overall: The long-lived group displayed more naive CD4+ cells, plus higher diversity, than the aged donors did.

In this sample, this clonotype turned up a few times. Its antigen is unidentified. A clone one base away is much larger, so this may be a read error. Together with a sample-barcoded 5' primer, a J-beta primer mix was included in a second PCR lasting about 6 to 11 cycles. TCRdb reprocessed the 5' RACE reads via MiXCR and lists one record per CDR3 protein. The profile shows 1.5 million to 2 million distinct CDR3 sequences, roughly 27% of them singletons. The CDR3 covers 11 residues. CDR1 is MNHNS and CDR2 is SASEGT in the germline V gene. Sequencing was performed on blood. The chain combines TRBV6-1 with TRBJ1-2; D not resolved. This TCR came from a woman aged 30 to 39 in good health. The DNA of the CDR3 is TGTACCAGCAGTGAAGAGGGTGGCTACACCTTC. It translates to CTSSEEGGYTF.